This T cell receptor beta chain was captured in a study of T cell repertoires in cytomegalovirus infection. Using its own MiXCR run on the reads, TCRdb lists one record per CDR3 protein. This sample has just under 300,000 distinct CDR3 sequences, with about 9.2% found just once. This clonotype was recorded at least ten times. Antigen unknown. CDR1 and CDR2 (germline): DFQATT, SNEGSKA (reference sequence). The CDR3 is made up of 11 amino acids. The V and J ends lost 8 bases and 6 bases respectively, with 13 bases between them. Whole-study findings and limits: The ex vivo response was dominated by HLA-C-restricted CMV-specific TCR beta clonotypes.

The chain is built from TRBV20-1 and TRBJ1-2; D not resolved. The source of this sequence is a human donor in good health (CMV status not recorded). Some clones in this sample may be carry-over from other donors' samples. The sample comprised PBMCs. For the CDR3, the DNA is TGCAGTCCGTATGACGGACATGGCTACACCTTC. Protein: CSPYDGHGYTF.